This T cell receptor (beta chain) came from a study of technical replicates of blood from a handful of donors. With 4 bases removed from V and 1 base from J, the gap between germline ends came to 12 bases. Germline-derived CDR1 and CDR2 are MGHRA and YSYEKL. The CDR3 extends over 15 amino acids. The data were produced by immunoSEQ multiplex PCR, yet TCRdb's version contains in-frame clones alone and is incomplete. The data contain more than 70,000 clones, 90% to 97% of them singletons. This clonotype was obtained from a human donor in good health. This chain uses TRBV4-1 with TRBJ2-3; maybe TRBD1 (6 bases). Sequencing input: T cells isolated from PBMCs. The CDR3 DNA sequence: TGCGCCAGCAGCCTCGCAGGGGACGGCACAGATACGCAGTATTTT. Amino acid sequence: CASSLAGDGTDTQYF.